What follows is one T cell receptor (beta chain) and its context. This sample is drawn from a study of blood T cells in healthy people across ages. Next came a second PCR, run for 7 to 11 cycles, which used a sample-barcoded 5' primer along with a J-beta primer mix. TCRdb re-called the 5' RACE reads with MiXCR, one entry per CDR3 protein. The sample yields about a million distinct CDR3 sequences, 51% seen once. This CDR3 is 15 amino acids long. Germline-derived CDR1 and CDR2 are MNHNS and SASEGT. The ends were cut back, 6 bases at V and 5 bases at J, with 17 bases in the middle. The specimen sequenced was blood. The J gene is TRBJ2-1, the V gene TRBV6-1; D might be TRBD1 (6 bases). The sequence derives from a woman in her sixties or seventies in good health. CDR3 loop: CASRVIQGSNNEQFF. DNA for the CDR3: TGTGCCAGCAGGGTTATACAGGGATCTAACAATGAGCAGTTCTTC.